This TCR beta chain was obtained from a study of T cell repertoires in cytomegalovirus infection. About the study: A matching HLA type, together with CMV infection, was signaled by public TCR beta signatures. Study-wide findings and caveats: The cumulative frequency of public TCR beta families identified carriers of CMV plus the relevant HLA. HLA-C-restricted CMV-specific TCR beta clonotypes were dominant in the ex vivo response.

TCRdb independently ran MiXCR on the reads; one entry per CDR3 protein. The repertoire has about 740,000 distinct CDR3 sequences, 35% to 45% of them found once; the top ten carry under 3%. As concerns this clonotype: Its antigen is as yet unknown.

This sequence was found in a human donor in good health (CMV status not recorded). Some clones in this sample may be carry-over from other donors' samples. The material sequenced was PBMCs.

The DNA of the CDR3 is TGTGCCACCAGGATACAGGGAGCAAGCACAGATACGCAGTATTTT. Translating gives CATRIQGASTDTQYF. The V gene is TRBV15, the J gene TRBJ2-3; maybe TRBD1 (6 bases). The CDR3 is 15 amino acids. Trimming took off 6 bases at V and 0 bases at J, with 13 bases between the two ends. Germline-derived CDR1 and CDR2 are LNHNV and YYDKDF (reference sequence).